These 20 T cell receptor beta chains were sequenced from one sample in a study of CD8 T cells in Susac syndrome. Reverse transcription of roughly 0.5 to 1 ug RNA was carried out with random hexamers. TCRdb passed the immunoSEQ multiplex PCR reads through MiXCR, listing each CDR3 protein once. The data contain under 200,000 distinct CDR3 sequences, about 91% of them singletons. The sequencing sample was made of CD4+ T cells from PBMCs. The receptor set was obtained from a human donor in good health.

The J gene is TRBJ2-2, the V gene TRBV6-1; a weak D match, TRBD1 (7 bases). CDR3 length: 17 amino acids. The V gene lost 6 bases and the J gene lost 7 bases, with 24 bases spanning the gap. CDR1 is MNHNS and CDR2 is SASEGT in the germline V gene. The CDR3 DNA reads TGTGCCAGCAGATCACAGGGGCCCCCGGGGGATGGCGGGGAGCTGTTTTTT. Amino acids: CASRSQGPPGDGGELFF.

This chain uses TRBV12-3 or TRBV12-4 with TRBJ1-1; no clear D gene. Trimming took off 6 bases at V and 8 bases at J, with 13 bases between the two ends. There are 12 residues in the CDR3. In nucleotides, the CDR3 is TGTGCCAGCAGCCATCAGAGCGGCGAAGCTTTCTTT. Protein product: CASSHQSGEAFF.

The chain employs TRBV11-2 and TRBJ1-3; no firm D call. V was shortened by 1 base and J by 4 bases, with 5 bases between the two germline ends. The CDR3 totals 13 residues. The V gene's germline CDR1 is SGHAT and CDR2 FQNNGV. In nucleotides, the CDR3 is TGTGCCAGCAGCTTAGGTGGCGGAAACACCATATATTTT. As protein: CASSLGGGNTIYF.

The rearrangement uses TRBV6-1 and TRBJ2-2, with D perhaps matching TRBD2 (5 bases). V was clipped by 2 bases and J by 7 bases, with 8 bases between them. Germline CDR1 and CDR2: MNHNS and SASEGT. CDR3 size: 13 residues. CDR3 sequence (DNA): TGTGCCAGCAGTGAACTAGCCGGCGGGGAGCTGTTTTTT. Translation gives CASSELAGGELFF.

This clonotype was observed a handful of times. The chain carries TRBV6-2 or TRBV6-3 and TRBJ2-3; no definite D call. CDR3 length: 12 residues. In germline, CDR1 is MNHEY, CDR2 SVGEGT. Trimming cost V 2 bases and J 3 bases, with 3 bases left between them. The CDR3 loop is CASSYGTDTQYF. The DNA for the CDR3 is TGTGCCAGCAGTTACGGAACAGATACGCAGTATTTT.

The chain combines TRBV7-9 with TRBJ1-6; TRBD1 might be the D (5 bases). In germline, CDR1 is SEHNR, CDR2 FQNEAQ (reference sequence). This CDR3 has 15 amino acids. V lost 1 base, J lost 7 bases, and 11 bases lay in between. CDR3 DNA sequence: TGTGCCAGCAGCTTAGGAGGGGCACTCAATTCACCCCTCCACTTT. It codes for CASSLGGALNSPLHF.

The CDR3 loop reads CSVTITGGRVTFF. CDR3 nucleotide sequence: TGCAGCGTTACTATAACAGGGGGTCGTGTGACTTTCTTT. The gene calls are TRBV29-1 and TRBJ1-1; 8 nucleotides agree with TRBD1. This CDR3 is 13 amino acids long. Germline CDR1 is SQVTM and CDR2 is ANQGSEA. With V trimmed by 5 bases and J by 12 bases, 14 bases remained unmatched.

The chain uses TRBV20-1 and TRBJ2-1; TRBD2 agrees at 13 bases. The CDR3 has 14 amino acids. In germline, CDR1 is DFQATT, CDR2 SNEGSKA (reference sequence). J lost 6 bases, V lost 5 bases, and 4 bases had no gene match. CDR3: CSARTSGSGNEQFF. The CDR3 DNA reads as TGCAGTGCTCGGACTAGCGGGAGCGGCAATGAGCAGTTCTTC.

This clonotype was recorded a few times. This sequence joins TRBV12-3 or TRBV12-4 and TRBJ2-5, with TRBD2 identical over 10 bases. Trimming at V came to 5 bases and at J to 2 bases, leaving 8 bases not matched to a gene. This CDR3 region has 16 residues. The CDR3 nucleotides are TGTGCCAGCAGTCTCTGGACTAGCGGTCGACAAGAGACCCAGTACTTC. It encodes CASSLWTSGRQETQYF.

This chain connects TRBV7-2 to TRBJ2-2, with 11 bases aligning to TRBD2. Germline loops: CDR1 SGHTA, CDR2 FQGNSA. V dropped 1 base and J dropped 4; count of bases not matched to a gene: 5. The CDR3 contains 17 residues. The CDR3 spells CASSLGVAGGATGELFF. As DNA, the CDR3 is TGTGCCAGCAGCTTAGGGGTAGCGGGGGGGGCCACCGGGGAGCTGTTTTTT.

The chain employs TRBV29-1 and TRBJ1-1, with unresolved D. Germline CDR1 is SQVTM and CDR2 is ANQGSEA. The V end lost 0 bases, the J end lost 5 bases, and 10 bases lay between the germline ends. The CDR3 has 13 residues. CDR3 DNA: TGCAGCGTTGAAGATCAGCCTTGGACTGAAGCTTTCTTT. This gives the protein CSVEDQPWTEAFF.

J is TRBJ1-2 and V is TRBV24-1, with 8 nucleotides matching TRBD1. The length of the CDR3 is 14 residues. Germline trimming cut 5 bases from V and 5 bases from J; bases unmatched to any gene: 6. Per the germline V gene, CDR1 is KGHDR and CDR2 is SFDVKD. The chain's CDR3 is CATSVSGGKYGYTF. CDR3 in DNA: TGTGCCACCAGTGTTTCAGGGGGCAAATATGGCTACACCTTC.

This chain links TRBV4-3 with TRBJ2-3; TRBD2 matches at 12 bases. The CDR3 spans 15 residues. Germline loops: CDR1 LGHNA, CDR2 YSLEER. With 3 bases clipped from V and 5 bases from J, the junction kept 3 bases outside the gene matches. The CDR3 coding sequence is TGCGCCAGCAGCCACCTAGCGGGGGGGCAAGATACGCAGTATTTT. Translating gives CASSHLAGGQDTQYF.

V and J are TRBV29-1 and TRBJ2-5, with D unresolved. The V end lost 0 bases, the J end lost 5 bases, and 1 base lay between the germline ends. Germline-derived CDR1 and CDR2 are SQVTM and ANQGSEA. The CDR3 is made up of 10 amino acids. The CDR3 DNA is TGCAGCGTTGAAGAGGAGACCCAGTACTTC. The encoded protein is CSVEEETQYF.

The chain employs TRBV20-1 and TRBJ2-3, with D maybe TRBD1 (5 bases). The length of the CDR3 is 14 residues. CDR1 DFQATT and CDR2 SNEGSKA come from the germline V gene (reference sequence). V was cut by 2 bases and J by 1 base, with 10 bases left in between. The CDR3 region is CSARRGPGTDTQYF. As DNA, the CDR3 is TGCAGTGCTAGAAGGGGCCCAGGCACAGATACGCAGTATTTT.

V and J are TRBV7-2 and TRBJ2-5; perhaps TRBD2 as D (5 bases). Per germline, CDR1 SGHTA and CDR2 FQGNSA. Between the trimmed V and J ends, which lost 4 bases and 5 bases, there was a span of 11 bases. The CDR3 consists of 13 residues. CDR3 DNA sequence: TGTGCCAGCAGCTCTACTACGGGGGAGACCCAGTACTTC. This encodes CASSSTTGETQYF. The full variable domain, completed using reference TRBV7-2 and TRBJ2-5, is GAGVSQSPSNKVTEKGKDVELRCDPISGHTALYWYRQSLGQGLEFLIYFQGNSAPDKSGLPSDRFSAERTGGSVSTLTIQRTQQEDSAVYLCASSSTTGETQYFGPGTRLLVL.

The J gene is TRBJ2-3, the V gene TRBV7-9; D is perhaps TRBD2 (6 bases). Looked up from germline, CDR1 is SEHNR and CDR2 is FQNEAQ (reference sequence). Trimming left V 4 bases short and J 5 bases short, with 10 bases between. The CDR3 sequence is 13 residues long. The CDR3 bases are TGTGCCAGCAGCTGGAGGGGTGTAGATACGCAGTATTTT. Translating gives CASSWRGVDTQYF.

The rearrangement joins TRBV6-5 to TRBJ2-5, with D possibly being TRBD2 (6 bases). The ends were cut back, 5 bases at V and 0 bases at J, with 19 bases in the middle. The CDR3 is 17 amino acids. The germline gives CDR1 MNHEY, CDR2 SVGAGI. As DNA, the CDR3 is TGTGCCAGCAGTAACCTCGGGACTTCGCTGTACCAAGAGACCCAGTACTTC. Amino acid sequence: CASSNLGTSLYQETQYF.

This clonotype has just one count. This chain connects TRBV10-3 to TRBJ2-3; D gene unclear. The CDR3 sequence is 12 residues long. Germline V gene sequence: CDR1 ENHRY, CDR2 SYGVKD. CDR3 bases: TGTGCGGGAAAGGAGAACACAGATACGCAGTATTTT. It specifies CAGKENTDTQYF.

The chain carries TRBV30 and TRBJ2-3; D is perhaps TRBD2 (6 bases). Trimming removed 0 bases at V and 8 bases at J, with 15 bases between. The CDR3 contains 14 residues. Germline V lookup: CDR1 GTSNPN, CDR2 SVGIG (reference sequence). The CDR3 DNA sequence: TGTGCCTGGAGTGTGGGGACGGGGCGGGGTACGCAGTATTTT. Translation gives CAWSVGTGRGTQYF.